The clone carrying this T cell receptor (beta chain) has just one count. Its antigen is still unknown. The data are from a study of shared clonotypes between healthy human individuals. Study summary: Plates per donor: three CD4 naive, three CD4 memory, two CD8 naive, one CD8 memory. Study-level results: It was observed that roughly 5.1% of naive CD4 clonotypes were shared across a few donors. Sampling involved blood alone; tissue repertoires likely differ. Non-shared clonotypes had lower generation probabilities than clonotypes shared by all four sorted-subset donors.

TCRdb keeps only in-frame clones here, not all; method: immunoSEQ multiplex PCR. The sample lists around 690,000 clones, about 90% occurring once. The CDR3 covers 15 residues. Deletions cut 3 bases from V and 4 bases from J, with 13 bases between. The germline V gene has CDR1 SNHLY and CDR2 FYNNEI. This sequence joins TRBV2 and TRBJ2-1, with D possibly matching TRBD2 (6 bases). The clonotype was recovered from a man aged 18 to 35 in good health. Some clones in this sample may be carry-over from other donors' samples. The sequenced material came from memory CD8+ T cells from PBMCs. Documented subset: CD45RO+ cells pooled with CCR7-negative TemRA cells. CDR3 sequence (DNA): TGTGCCAGCAGTGATCTAGCGCTCTTATACAATGAGCAGTTCTTC. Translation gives CASSDLALLYNEQFF.